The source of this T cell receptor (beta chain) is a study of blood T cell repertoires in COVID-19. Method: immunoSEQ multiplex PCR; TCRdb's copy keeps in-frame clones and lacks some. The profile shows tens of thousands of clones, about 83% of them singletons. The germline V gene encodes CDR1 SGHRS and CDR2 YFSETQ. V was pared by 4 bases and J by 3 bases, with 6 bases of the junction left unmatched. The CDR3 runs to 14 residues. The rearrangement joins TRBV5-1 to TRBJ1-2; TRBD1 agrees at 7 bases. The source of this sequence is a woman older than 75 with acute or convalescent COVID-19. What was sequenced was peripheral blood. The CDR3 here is CASSVGQDHYGYTF. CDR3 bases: TGCGCCAGCAGCGTCGGACAGGATCACTATGGCTACACCTTC.